The present T cell receptor (beta chain) was sequenced within a study of early T cells in non-severe SARS-CoV-2 infection. With 4 bases removed from V and 0 bases from J, the gap between germline ends came to 12 bases. Germline CDR1 is SGHTA and CDR2 is FQGNSA. This CDR3 spans 15 amino acids. This clonotype was observed a few times. TCRdb re-derived calls from the 5' RACE reads in MiXCR, one entry per CDR3 protein. The sample lists tens of thousands of distinct CDR3 sequences, roughly 12% occurring once. The TCR sequence derives from an adult who was a healthcare worker with PCR-confirmed SARS-CoV-2 infection or an uninfected control (not recorded which). Sequenced input: whole blood. V is TRBV7-2 and J is TRBJ1-1; D is perhaps TRBD1 (6 bases). The CDR3 region has the DNA TGTGCCAGCAGCTCACAGGGAGTACTGAACACTGAAGCTTTCTTT. As protein: CASSSQGVLNTEAFF.